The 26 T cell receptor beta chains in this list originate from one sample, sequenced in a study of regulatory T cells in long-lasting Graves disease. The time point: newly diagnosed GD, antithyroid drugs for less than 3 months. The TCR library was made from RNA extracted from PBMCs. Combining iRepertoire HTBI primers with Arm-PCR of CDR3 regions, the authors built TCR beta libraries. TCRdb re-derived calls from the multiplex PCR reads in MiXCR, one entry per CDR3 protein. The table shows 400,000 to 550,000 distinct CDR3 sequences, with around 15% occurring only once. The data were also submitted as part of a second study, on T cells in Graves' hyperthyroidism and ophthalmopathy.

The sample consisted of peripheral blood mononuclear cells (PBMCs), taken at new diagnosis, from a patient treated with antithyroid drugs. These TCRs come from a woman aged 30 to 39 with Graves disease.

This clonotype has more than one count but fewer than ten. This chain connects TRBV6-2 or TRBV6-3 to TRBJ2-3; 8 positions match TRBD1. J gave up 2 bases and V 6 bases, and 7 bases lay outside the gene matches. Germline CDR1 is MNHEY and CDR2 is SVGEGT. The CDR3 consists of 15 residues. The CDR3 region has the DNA TGTGCCAGCAGGTCTACAGGGGGTACCACAGATACGCAGTATTTT. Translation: CASRSTGGTTDTQYF.

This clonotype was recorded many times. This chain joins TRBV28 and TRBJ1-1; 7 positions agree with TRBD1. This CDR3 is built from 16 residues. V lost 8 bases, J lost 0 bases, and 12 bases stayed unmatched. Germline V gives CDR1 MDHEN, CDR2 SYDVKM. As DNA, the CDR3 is TGTGCCAGCCACTCGAACAGGGGAAGGATGAACACTGAAGCTTTCTTT. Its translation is CASHSNRGRMNTEAFF.

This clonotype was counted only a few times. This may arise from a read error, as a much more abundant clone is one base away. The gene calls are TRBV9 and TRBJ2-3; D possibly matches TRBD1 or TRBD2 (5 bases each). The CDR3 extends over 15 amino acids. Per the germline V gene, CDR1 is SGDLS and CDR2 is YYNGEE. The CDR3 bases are TGTGCCAGCAGGCTAGGGACGTCGCGCACAGGTACGCAGTATTTT. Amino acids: CASRLGTSRTGTQYF. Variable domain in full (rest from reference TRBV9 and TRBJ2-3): DSGVTQTPKHLITATGQRVTLRCSPRSGDLSVYWYQQSLDQGLQFLIQYYNGEERAKGNILERFSAQQFPDLHSELNLSSLELGDSALYFCASRLGTSRTGTQYFGPGTRLTVL.

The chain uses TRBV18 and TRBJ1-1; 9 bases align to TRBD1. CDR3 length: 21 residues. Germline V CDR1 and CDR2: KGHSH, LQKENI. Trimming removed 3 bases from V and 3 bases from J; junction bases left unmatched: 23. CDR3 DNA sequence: TGTGCCAGCTCACCGCTAACGACACCCGGGACAGGGCCAACCCGGTACACTGAAGCTTTCTTT. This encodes CASSPLTTPGTGPTRYTEAFF.

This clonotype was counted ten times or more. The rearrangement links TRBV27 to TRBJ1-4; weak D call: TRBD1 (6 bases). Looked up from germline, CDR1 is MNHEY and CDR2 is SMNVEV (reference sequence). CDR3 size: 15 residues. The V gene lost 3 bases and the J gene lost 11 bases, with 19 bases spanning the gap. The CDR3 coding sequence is TGTGCCAGCAGTTTCGGAAAGTACGGGGGGCAGAAACTGTTTTTT. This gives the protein CASSFGKYGGQKLFF.

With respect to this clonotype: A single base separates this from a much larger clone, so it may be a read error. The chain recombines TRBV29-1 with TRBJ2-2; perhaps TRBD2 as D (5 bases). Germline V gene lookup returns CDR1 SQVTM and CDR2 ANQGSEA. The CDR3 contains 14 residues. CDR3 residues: CSVEVVSDTGEPFF. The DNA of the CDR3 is TGCAGCGTTGAGGTTGTCTCCGACACCGGGGAGCCGTTTTTT.

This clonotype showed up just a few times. CDR3 sequence: CSVGADNQPQHF. The DNA of the CDR3 is TGCAGCGTTGGGGCAGACAATCAGCCCCAGCATTTT. The chain couples TRBV29-1 to TRBJ1-5; D is undetermined. Germline assignment: CDR1 SQVTM and CDR2 ANQGSEA. The CDR3 extends over 12 amino acids. Between the trimmed V and J ends, which lost 4 bases and 3 bases, there was a span of 7 bases.

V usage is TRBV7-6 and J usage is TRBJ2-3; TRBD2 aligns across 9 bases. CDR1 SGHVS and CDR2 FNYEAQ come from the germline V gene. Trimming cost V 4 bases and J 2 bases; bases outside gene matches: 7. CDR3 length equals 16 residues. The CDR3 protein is CASSSSSGTNTDTQYF. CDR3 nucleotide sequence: TGTGCCAGCAGCTCTTCTAGCGGGACTAACACAGATACGCAGTATTTT.

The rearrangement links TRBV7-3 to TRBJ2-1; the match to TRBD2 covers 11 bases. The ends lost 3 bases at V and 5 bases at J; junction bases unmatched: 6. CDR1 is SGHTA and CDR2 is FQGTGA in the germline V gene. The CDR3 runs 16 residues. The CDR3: CASSLDGTSGNNEQFF. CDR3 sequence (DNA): TGTGCCAGCAGCTTGGACGGGACTAGCGGTAACAATGAGCAGTTCTTC. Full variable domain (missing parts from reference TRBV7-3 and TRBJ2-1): GAGVSQTPSNKVTEKGKYVELRCDPISGHTALYWYRQSLGQGPEFLIYFQGTGAADDSGLPNDRFFAVRPEGSVSTLKIQRTERGDSAVYLCASSLDGTSGNNEQFFGPGTRLTVL.

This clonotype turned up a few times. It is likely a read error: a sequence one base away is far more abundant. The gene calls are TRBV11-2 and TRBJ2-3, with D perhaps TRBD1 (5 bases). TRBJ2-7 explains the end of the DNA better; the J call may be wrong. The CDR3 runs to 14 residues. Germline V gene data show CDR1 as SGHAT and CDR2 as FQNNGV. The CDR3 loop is CASSLEGQYNEQYF. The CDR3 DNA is TGTGCCAGCAGCTTAGAGGGGCAGTACAATGAGCAGTACTTC.

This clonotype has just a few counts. The chain's CDR3 is CATSSPAGELFF. The CDR3 DNA follows: TGTGCCACCAGCAGCCCGGCGGGGGAGCTGTTTTTT. V is TRBV15 and J is TRBJ2-2; D uncertain. CDR3 length: 12 amino acids. Germline V gives CDR1 LNHNV, CDR2 YYDKDF (reference sequence). Trimming removed 3 bases from V and 8 bases from J, with 7 bases in between.

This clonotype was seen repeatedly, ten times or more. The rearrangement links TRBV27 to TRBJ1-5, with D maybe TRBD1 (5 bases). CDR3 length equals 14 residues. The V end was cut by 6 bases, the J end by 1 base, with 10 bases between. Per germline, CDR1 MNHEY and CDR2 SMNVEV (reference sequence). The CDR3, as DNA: TGTGCCAGCAGATCGGGACGGAGCAATCAGCCCCAGCATTTT. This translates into CASRSGRSNQPQHF.

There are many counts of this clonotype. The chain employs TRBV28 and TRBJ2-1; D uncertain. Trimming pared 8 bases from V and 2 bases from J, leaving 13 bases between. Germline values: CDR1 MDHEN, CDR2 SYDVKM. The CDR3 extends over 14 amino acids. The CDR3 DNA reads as TGTGCCAGCGCGGAGATTGTGACCTACAATGAGCAGTTCTTC. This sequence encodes CASAEIVTYNEQFF.

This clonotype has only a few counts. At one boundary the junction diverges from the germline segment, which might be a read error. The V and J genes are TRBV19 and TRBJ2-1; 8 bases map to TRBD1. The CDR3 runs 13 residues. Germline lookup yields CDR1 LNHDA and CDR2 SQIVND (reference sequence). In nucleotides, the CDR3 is TGTGCCAGTAGTATGGAAGGGACAGGCCGGCAGCTCTTC. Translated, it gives CASSMEGTGRQLF.

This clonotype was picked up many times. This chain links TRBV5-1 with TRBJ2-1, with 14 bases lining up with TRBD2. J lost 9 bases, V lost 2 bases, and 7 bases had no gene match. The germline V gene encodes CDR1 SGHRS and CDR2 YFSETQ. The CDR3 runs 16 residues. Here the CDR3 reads CASSFGTSGSISEQFF. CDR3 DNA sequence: TGCGCCAGCAGCTTTGGGACTAGCGGGAGTATTAGTGAGCAGTTCTTC.

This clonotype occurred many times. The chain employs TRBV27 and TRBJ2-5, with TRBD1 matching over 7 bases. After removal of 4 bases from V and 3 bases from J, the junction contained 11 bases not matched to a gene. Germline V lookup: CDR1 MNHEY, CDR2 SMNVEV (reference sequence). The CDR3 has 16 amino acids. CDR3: CASSYSHRGWEETQYF. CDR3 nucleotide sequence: TGTGCCAGCAGTTACTCCCACAGGGGCTGGGAAGAGACCCAGTACTTC.

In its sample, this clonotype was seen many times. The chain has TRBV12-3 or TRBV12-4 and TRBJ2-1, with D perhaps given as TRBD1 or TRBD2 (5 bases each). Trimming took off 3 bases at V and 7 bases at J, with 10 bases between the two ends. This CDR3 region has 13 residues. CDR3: CASSFGAWNEQFF. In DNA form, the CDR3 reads TGTGCCAGCAGTTTCGGGGCTTGGAATGAGCAGTTCTTC.

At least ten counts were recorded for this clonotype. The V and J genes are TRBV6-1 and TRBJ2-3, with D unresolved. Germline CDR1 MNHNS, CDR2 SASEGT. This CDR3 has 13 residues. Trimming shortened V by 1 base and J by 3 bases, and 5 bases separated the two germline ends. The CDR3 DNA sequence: TGTGCCAGCAGTGAAGAAGAGACAGATACGCAGTATTTT. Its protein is CASSEEETDTQYF.

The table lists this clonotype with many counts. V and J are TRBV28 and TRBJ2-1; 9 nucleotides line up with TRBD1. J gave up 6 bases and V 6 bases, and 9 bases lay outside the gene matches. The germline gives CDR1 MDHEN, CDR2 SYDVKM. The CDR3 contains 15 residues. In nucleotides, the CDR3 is TGTGCCAGCAGCCCCGGGACAGGGAGTCCCAATGAGCAGTTCTTC. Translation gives CASSPGTGSPNEQFF.

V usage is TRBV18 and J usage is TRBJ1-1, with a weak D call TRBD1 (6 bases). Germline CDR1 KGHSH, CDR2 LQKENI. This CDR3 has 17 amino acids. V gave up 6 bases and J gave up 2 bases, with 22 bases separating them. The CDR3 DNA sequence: TGTGCCAGCTCCCCCCGGGGCACGGGGGACACCAACACTGAAGCTTTCTTT. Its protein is CASSPRGTGDTNTEAFF.

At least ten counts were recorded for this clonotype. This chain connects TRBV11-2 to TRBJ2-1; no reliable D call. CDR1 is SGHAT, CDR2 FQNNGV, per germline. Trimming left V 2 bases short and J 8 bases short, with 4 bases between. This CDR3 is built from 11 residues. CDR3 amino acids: CASSLTYEQFF. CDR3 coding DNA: TGTGCCAGCAGCTTAACGTATGAGCAGTTCTTC. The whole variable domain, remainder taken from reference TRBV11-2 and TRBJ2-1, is EAGVAQSPRYKIIEKRQSVAFWCNPISGHATLYWYQQILGQGPKLLIQFQNNGVVDDSQLPKDRFSAERLKGVDSTLKIQPAKLEDSAVYLCASSLTYEQFFGPGTRLTVL.

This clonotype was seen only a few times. CDR3 amino acids: CASSLVPAGQQFF. CDR3 coding DNA: TGTGCCAGCAGCTTAGTTCCAGCGGGACAGCAGTTCTTC. V and J are TRBV7-6 and TRBJ2-1, with 7 bases fitting TRBD2. In germline, CDR1 is SGHVS, CDR2 FNYEAQ. V trimming: 1 base; J trimming: 11 bases; junction bases outside the gene matches: 5. There are 13 residues in the CDR3.

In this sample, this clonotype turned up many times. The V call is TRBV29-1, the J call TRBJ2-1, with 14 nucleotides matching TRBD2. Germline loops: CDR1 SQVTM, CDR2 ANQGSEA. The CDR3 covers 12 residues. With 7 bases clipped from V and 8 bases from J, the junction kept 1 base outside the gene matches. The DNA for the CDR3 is TGCAGCGGACTAGCGGGAGGGGATGAGCAGTTCTTC. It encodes CSGLAGGDEQFF.

CDR3 bases: TGTGCCAGCAGCGAGGGCCCCTCAGGATTAAATGAGCAGTTCTTC. Translated, it gives CASSEGPSGLNEQFF. V gene TRBV9 combines with J gene TRBJ2-1; D not resolved. In germline, CDR1 is SGDLS, CDR2 YYNGEE. Deletions cut 3 bases from V and 7 bases from J, with 17 bases between. The CDR3 consists of 15 residues.

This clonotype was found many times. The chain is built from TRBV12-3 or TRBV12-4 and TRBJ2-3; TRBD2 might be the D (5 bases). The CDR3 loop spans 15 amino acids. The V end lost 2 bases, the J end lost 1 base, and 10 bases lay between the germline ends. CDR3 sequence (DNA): TGTGCCAGCAGTTTATGGGGAGTGGGCACAGATACGCAGTATTTT. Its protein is CASSLWGVGTDTQYF.

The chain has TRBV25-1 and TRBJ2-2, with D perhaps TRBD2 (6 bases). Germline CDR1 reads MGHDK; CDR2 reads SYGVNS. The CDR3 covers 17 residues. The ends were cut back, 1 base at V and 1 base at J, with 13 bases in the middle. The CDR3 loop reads CASSEFSGSGNTGELFF. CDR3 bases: TGTGCCAGCAGTGAATTTAGTGGTAGCGGGAACACCGGGGAGCTGTTTTTT.